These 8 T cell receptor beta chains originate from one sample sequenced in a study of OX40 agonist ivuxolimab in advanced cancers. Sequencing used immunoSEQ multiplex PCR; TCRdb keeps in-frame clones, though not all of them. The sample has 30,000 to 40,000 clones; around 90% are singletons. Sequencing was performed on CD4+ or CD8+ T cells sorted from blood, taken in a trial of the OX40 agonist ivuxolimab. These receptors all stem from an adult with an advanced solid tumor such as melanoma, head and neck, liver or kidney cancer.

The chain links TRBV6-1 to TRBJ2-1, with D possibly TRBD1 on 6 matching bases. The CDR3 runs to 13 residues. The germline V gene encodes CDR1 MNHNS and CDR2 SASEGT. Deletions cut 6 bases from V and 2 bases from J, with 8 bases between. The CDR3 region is CASRDSTYNEQFF. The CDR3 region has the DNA TGTGCCAGCAGGGACAGTACCTACAATGAGCAGTTCTTC.

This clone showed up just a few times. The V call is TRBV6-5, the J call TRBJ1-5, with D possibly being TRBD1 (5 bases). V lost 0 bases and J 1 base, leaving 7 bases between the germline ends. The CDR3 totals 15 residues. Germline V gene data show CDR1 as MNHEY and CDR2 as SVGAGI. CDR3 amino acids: CASSYSRTSNQPQHF. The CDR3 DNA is TGTGCCAGCAGTTACTCGAGGACAAGCAATCAGCCCCAGCATTTT.

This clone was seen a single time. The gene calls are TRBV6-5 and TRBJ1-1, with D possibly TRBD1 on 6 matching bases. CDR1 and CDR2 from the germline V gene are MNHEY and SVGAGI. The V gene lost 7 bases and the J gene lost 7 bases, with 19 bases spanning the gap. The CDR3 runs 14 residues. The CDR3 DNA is TGTGCCAGCACTCTCTCCGGGACACCAATTGAAGCTTTCTTT. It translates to CASTLSGTPIEAFF.

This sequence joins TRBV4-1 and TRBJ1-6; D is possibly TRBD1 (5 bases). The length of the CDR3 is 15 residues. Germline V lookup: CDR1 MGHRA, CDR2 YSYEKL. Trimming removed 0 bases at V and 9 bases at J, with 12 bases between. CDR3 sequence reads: CASSQDGAKASPLHF. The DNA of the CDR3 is TGCGCCAGCAGCCAAGATGGGGCCAAGGCTTCACCCCTCCACTTT.

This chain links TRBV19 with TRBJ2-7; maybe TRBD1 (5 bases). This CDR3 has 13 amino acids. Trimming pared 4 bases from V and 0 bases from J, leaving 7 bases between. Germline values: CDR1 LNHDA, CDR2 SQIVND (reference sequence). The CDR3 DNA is TGTGCCAGTAGTAGGACACCCTCCTACGAGCAGTACTTC. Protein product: CASSRTPSYEQYF.

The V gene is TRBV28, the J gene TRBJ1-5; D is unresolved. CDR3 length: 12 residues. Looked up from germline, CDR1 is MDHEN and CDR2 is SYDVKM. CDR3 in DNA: TGTGCGACCGACGGGCGAAATCAGCCCCAGCATTTT. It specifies CATDGRNQPQHF.

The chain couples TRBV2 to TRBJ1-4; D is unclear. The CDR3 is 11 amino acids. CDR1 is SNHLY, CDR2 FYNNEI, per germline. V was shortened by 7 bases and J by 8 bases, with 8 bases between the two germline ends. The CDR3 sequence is CASKDLEKLFF. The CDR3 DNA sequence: TGTGCCAGCAAGGACCTAGAAAAACTGTTTTTT. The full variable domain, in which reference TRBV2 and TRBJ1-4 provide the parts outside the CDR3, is EPEVTQTPSHQVTQMGQEVILRCVPISNHLYFYWYRQILGQKVEFLVSFYNNEISEKSEIFDDQFSVERPDGSNFTLKIRSTKLEDSAMYFCASKDLEKLFFGSGTQLSVL.

The CDR3 loop reads CASRGWGYTF. The CDR3 coding sequence is TGTGCCAGTAGAGGTTGGGGCTACACCTTC. The chain joins TRBV19 to TRBJ1-2; D not resolved. Trimming pared 6 bases from V and 8 bases from J, leaving 7 bases between. Germline CDR1 is LNHDA and CDR2 is SQIVND (reference sequence). The CDR3 is made up of 10 amino acids. Complete variable domain (other parts from reference TRBV19 and TRBJ1-2): DGGITQSPKYLFRKEGQNVTLSCEQNLNHDAMYWYRQDPGQGLRLIYYSQIVNDFQKGDIAEGYSVSREKKESFPLTVTSAQKNPTAFYLCASRGWGYTFGSGTRLTVV.